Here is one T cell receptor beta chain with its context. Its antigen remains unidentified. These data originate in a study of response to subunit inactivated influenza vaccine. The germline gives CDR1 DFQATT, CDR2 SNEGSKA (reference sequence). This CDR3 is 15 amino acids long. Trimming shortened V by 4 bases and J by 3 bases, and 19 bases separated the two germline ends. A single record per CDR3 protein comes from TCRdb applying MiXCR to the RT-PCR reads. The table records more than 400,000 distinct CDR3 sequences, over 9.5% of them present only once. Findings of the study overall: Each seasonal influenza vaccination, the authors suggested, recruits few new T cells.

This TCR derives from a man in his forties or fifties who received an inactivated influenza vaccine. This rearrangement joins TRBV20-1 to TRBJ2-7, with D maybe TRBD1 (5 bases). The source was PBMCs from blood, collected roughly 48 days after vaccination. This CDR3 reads CSANPLSTEFYEQYF. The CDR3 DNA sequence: TGCAGTGCTAATCCCTTATCGACAGAGTTCTACGAGCAGTACTTC.